This passage covers 11 T cell receptor beta chains from one sample sequenced in a study of blood T cell repertoires in COVID-19. The data were produced by immunoSEQ multiplex PCR, yet TCRdb's version contains in-frame clones alone and is incomplete. This repertoire shows 250,000 to 300,000 clones, about 89% found once; its top ten account for about 5%. The sequenced sample was peripheral blood. The receptors were sampled from a man between 35 and 55 years old with acute or convalescent COVID-19.

This clone appeared once. This chain links TRBV5-1 with TRBJ1-1; D not certain. Germline CDR1 and CDR2: SGHRS and YFSETQ. The germline V and J ends were trimmed by 2 bases and 1 base, with 12 bases remaining between them. The CDR3 has 15 amino acids. CDR3: CASSLIPVPNTEAFF. CDR3 nucleotides: TGCGCCAGCAGCTTAATTCCGGTCCCGAACACTGAAGCTTTCTTT. The full variable domain, with the rest looked up from reference TRBV5-1 and TRBJ1-1, is KAGVTQTPRYLIKTRGQQVTLSCSPISGHRSVSWYQQTPGQGLQFLFEYFSETQRNKGNFPGRFSGRQFSNSRSEMNVSTLELGDSALYLCASSLIPVPNTEAFFGQGTRLTVV.

This clone appeared a few times. The V call is TRBV29-1, the J call TRBJ2-1, with TRBD1 matching 11 bases. In germline, CDR1 is SQVTM, CDR2 ANQGSEA. This CDR3 has 15 amino acids. V lost 2 bases to trimming and J lost 6 bases; unmatched junction nucleotides: 6. DNA for the CDR3: TGCAGCGTTGAAACGTGGGACAGGGGGATCAATGAGCAGTTCTTC. Translation gives CSVETWDRGINEQFF.

V usage is TRBV2 and J usage is TRBJ1-1; a possible D gene is TRBD1 (5 bases). V dropped 1 base and J dropped 6 bases, with 12 bases sitting between them. This CDR3 contains 14 residues. Germline CDR1 and CDR2: SNHLY and FYNNEI. The CDR3 bases are TGTGCCAGCAGTGAAGAAGGCAGGGTATCTGAAGCTTTCTTT. Residues: CASSEEGRVSEAFF.

V gene TRBV5-1 combines with J gene TRBJ2-2; 8 bases map to TRBD2. With V trimmed by 0 bases and J by 6 bases, 4 bases remained unmatched. The length of the CDR3 is 15 residues. Germline CDR1 reads SGHRS; CDR2 reads YFSETQ. The CDR3 DNA reads as TGCGCCAGCAGCTTGGCAGGACTAGCAGCCGGGGAGCTGTTTTTT. It encodes CASSLAGLAAGELFF.

This chain uses TRBV9 with TRBJ2-3, with 12 bases identical to TRBD2. With V trimmed by 0 bases and J by 3 bases, 2 bases remained unmatched. Germline CDR1 SGDLS, CDR2 YYNGEE. This CDR3 spans 16 amino acids. This chain's CDR3 is CASSVASGGATDTQYF. For the CDR3, the DNA is TGTGCCAGCAGCGTAGCTAGCGGGGGGGCAACAGATACGCAGTATTTT.

This clone has only one observation. V usage is TRBV5-1 and J usage is TRBJ2-6; 9 bases agree with TRBD1. V dropped 1 base and J dropped 0; count of bases not matched to a gene: 2. This CDR3 spans 17 amino acids. CDR1 and CDR2 from the germline V gene are SGHRS and YFSETQ. As DNA, the CDR3 is TGCGCCAGCAGCTTGCTGGGACAGGGCTCTGGGGCCAACGTCCTGACTTTC. It translates to CASSLLGQGSGANVLTF.

In its sample, this clone was seen a few times. The rearrangement uses TRBV12-3 or TRBV12-4 and TRBJ2-1; a weak D match, TRBD1 (5 bases). The CDR3 has 13 residues. Trimming removed 8 bases from V and 8 bases from J, with 16 bases in between. This chain's CDR3 is CASRYGTRDEQFF. The CDR3 DNA is TGTGCCAGCCGTTACGGAACCAGGGATGAGCAGTTCTTC.

This chain links TRBV6-5 with TRBJ1-1; 7 bases are a match to TRBD1. There are 13 residues in the CDR3. The ends lost 7 bases at V and 4 bases at J; junction bases unmatched: 6. Germline V gene lookup returns CDR1 MNHEY and CDR2 SVGAGI. The CDR3 sequence is CASTQGVGTEAFF. The CDR3, as DNA: TGTGCCAGCACTCAGGGGGTGGGCACTGAAGCTTTCTTT.

V and J are TRBV7-8 and TRBJ1-2; D ambiguous. V lost 1 base and J lost 8, with 11 bases in between. The CDR3 is 13 residues long. Germline-derived CDR1 and CDR2 are SGHVS and FQNEAQ. Here the CDR3 reads CASSLVSGSGYTF. The CDR3 nucleotides are TGTGCCAGCAGCTTAGTTAGCGGTTCGGGCTACACCTTC.

This chain links TRBV5-1 with TRBJ2-1, with TRBD2 matching 11 bases. This CDR3 contains 15 residues. Losses at the gene ends were 4 bases for V and 4 bases for J; bases not matched to a gene: 4. Germline loops: CDR1 SGHRS, CDR2 YFSETQ. DNA of the CDR3: TGCGCCAGCAGCGCACTAGCGGGGGCGTACAATGAGCAGTTCTTC. It encodes CASSALAGAYNEQFF.

This clone was recorded once. The rearrangement joins TRBV6-5 to TRBJ1-1; TRBD1 is a possible D gene (5 bases). This CDR3 contains 15 residues. Germline V gives CDR1 MNHEY, CDR2 SVGAGI. V was cut by 0 bases and J by 0 bases, with 8 bases left in between. CDR3 in amino acids: CASSYSEGLNTEAFF. The CDR3, as DNA: TGTGCCAGCAGTTACTCGGAGGGACTGAACACTGAAGCTTTCTTT.